This entry is about one TCR beta chain. Its cognate antigen has yet to be identified. Per-nucleotide qualities are absent, and no much larger clonotype sits a single base away. The cysteine opens and the phenylalanine closes a CDR3 of 16 amino acids. Of the read, only the CDR3 DNA is kept; its 48 bases are in frame from base 1. V loses 5 bases of germline sequence and J loses 9 bases, and the interval between the two ends is 20 bases. CDR1 LNHNV and CDR2 YYDKDF are derived from the germline V gene (reference sequence). Whole blood was collected in K2EDTA tubes by collaborating institutions according to the institutions' own protocols. For TCRbeta analysis, collaborators shipped samples in one of three forms: frozen whole blood, isolated PBMCs, or DNA extracted from either of those sample types. The data belong to a study of blood T cell repertoires in COVID-19 (TCRdb year 2020). About the investigation overall: Collaborator samples came from the United States, Italy and Spain and covered acute and convalescent phases of COVID-19. The prospective study material was composed of cDNA or gDNA derived from T cells, B-cell-depleted T cells, or PBMCs. The dataset comprised deeply sampled blood TCRbeta repertoires from subjects exposed to, actively infected with, or recovered from COVID-19. The repertoires were released in a freely available public database meant as a resource for research on the immune response to SARS-CoV-2. The samples were drawn from the first 160 participants of the ongoing ImmuneRACE study and from 1,254 subjects provided by 6 global collaborators. The sample metadata nearly always contained a de-identified subject ID, COVID-19 status, age in years and sex. Where HLA class I and class II types were available, the types were taken from metadata supplied by the sample provider, not from assay-based typing.

Broader findings and caveats from the paper: The amount of clinical and demographic metadata varied by source and participant and was provided uncurated.

TCRbeta CDR3 regions were amplified from genomic DNA using the immunoSEQ Assay, a bias-controlled multiplex PCR. Regarding the original processing steps: Nucleated cell counts per sample were estimated from amplification of reference gene primers within the assay. To quantify the absolute abundance of each unique TCRbeta CDR3 rearrangement, sequence reads were collapsed and filtered. For each sample, productive Simpson clonality was calculated as the square root of Simpson's diversity index over productive rearrangements. TCRdb's version of the immuneACCESS table is confined to in-frame rearrangements and falls short of the full clone set. An unresolved V gene accounts for under half of the shortfall where checked; the remainder is of unknown origin. The V and J calls and clone size are taken from that table; D and trimming were inferred from the DNA. The sample yields approximately 150,000 clones; roughly 89% were counted once. Together, the top ten hold 5% of the sample.

The specimen sequenced was peripheral blood. The chain is assembled from TRBV15 and TRBJ1-6; the D gene cannot be named for sure. The source of this sequence is a human donor in a cohort sampled during active COVID-19. The CDR3 amino acid sequence is: CATSPRARSVGSPLHF. The DNA sequence is given as TGTGCCACCAGCCCGCGGGCTCGCTCAGTGGGTTCACCCCTCCACTTT. Joined to the reference TRBV15 and TRBJ1-6 proteins, this CDR3 gives the full variable domain: DAMVIQNPRYQVTQFGKPVTLSCSQTLNHNVMYWYQQKSSQAPKLLFHYYDKDFNNEADTPDNFQSRRPNTSFCFLDIRSPGLGDTAMYLCATSPRARSVGSPLHFGNGTRLTVT.